The clone carrying this T cell receptor beta chain has more than one count but fewer than ten. The target antigen is unknown. With 5 bases clipped from V and 5 bases from J, the junction kept 8 bases outside the gene matches. The germline gives CDR1 SEHNR, CDR2 FQNEAQ (reference sequence). The CDR3 spans 14 residues. The data are from a study of cytomegalovirus exposure and HLA in healthy donors. Background on the study: As released early, the data held 80 million to 90 million unique TCRs from HLA-typed donors. Findings and limits, study-wide: HLA allele associations emerged for about 18,000 TCR beta sequences in a later analysis, at 0.05 false discovery rate.

The PCR had 60 Vbeta and 13 Jbeta primers. Sequencing used immunoSEQ multiplex PCR; TCRdb keeps in-frame clones, though not all of them. Of some 150,000 clones in the sample, over 80% are singletons; the top ten hold approximately 1.5%. Sequencing input: PBMCs. The chain carries TRBV7-9 and TRBJ2-5, with 7 bases aligning to TRBD1. The TCR was taken from a woman between 18 and 30 years old in good health and CMV-seronegative. The DNA of the CDR3 is TGTGCCAGCAGCACACAGGGGACCTGGGAGACCCAGTACTTC. It codes for CASSTQGTWETQYF.